Described below is a single T cell receptor beta chain sequence and its context. Its antigen is unidentified. The CDR3 has 15 residues. V shed 5 bases, J shed 6 bases, and the junction held 5 bases outside the gene matches. Germline CDR1 is MGHRA and CDR2 is YSYEKL. Each CDR3 protein gets one entry after TCRdb re-called the RT-PCR reads with MiXCR. The table has hundreds of thousands of distinct CDR3 sequences, about 25% seen once. The sample is drawn from a study of response to subunit inactivated influenza vaccine. General study results and limits: The authors suggested that every seasonal influenza vaccination recruits few new T cells.

The chain carries TRBV4-1 and TRBJ2-3; TRBD2 agrees at 13 bases. This receptor was taken from a man aged 50-59 years who received an inactivated influenza vaccine. The specimen comprised CD4+ T cells sorted from PBMCs, sampled roughly 5 days after vaccination. CDR3: CASSSPGLAGDTQYF. In nucleotides, the CDR3 is TGCGCCAGCAGCTCTCCGGGACTAGCGGGGGATACGCAGTATTTT.